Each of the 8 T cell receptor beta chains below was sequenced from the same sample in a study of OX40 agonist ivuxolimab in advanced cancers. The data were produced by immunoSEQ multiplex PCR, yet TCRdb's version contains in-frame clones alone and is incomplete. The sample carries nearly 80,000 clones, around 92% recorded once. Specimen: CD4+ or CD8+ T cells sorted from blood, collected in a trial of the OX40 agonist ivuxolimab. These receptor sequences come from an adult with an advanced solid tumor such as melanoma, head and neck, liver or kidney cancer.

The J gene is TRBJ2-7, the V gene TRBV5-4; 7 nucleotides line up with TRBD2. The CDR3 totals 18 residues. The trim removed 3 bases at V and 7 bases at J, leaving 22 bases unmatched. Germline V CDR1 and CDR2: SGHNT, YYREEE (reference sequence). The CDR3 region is CASSSERTRVGGSDEQYF. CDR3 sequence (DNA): TGTGCCAGCAGCTCAGAAAGGACTAGAGTGGGGGGGTCGGATGAGCAGTACTTC.

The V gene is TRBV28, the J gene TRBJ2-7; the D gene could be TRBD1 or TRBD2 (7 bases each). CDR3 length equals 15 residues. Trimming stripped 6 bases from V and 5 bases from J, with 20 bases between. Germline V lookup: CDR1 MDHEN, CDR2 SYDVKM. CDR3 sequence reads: CASSPGGGRADEQYF. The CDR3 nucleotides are TGTGCCAGCAGCCCAGGGGGGGGGAGGGCCGACGAGCAGTACTTC.

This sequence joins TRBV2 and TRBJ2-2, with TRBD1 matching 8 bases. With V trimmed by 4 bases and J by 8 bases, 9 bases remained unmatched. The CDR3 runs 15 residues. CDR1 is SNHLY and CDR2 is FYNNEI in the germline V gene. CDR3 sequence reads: CASSAVGQGLGELFF. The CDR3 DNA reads TGTGCCAGCAGTGCAGTCGGACAGGGTTTGGGGGAGCTGTTTTTT.

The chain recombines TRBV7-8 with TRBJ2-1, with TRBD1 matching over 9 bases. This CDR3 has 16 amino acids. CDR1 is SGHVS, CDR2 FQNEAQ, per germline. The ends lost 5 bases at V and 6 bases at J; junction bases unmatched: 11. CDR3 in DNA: TGTGCCAGCAGCCCAAGGACCGGGACAGGGCGCAATGAGCAGTTCTTC. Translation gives CASSPRTGTGRNEQFF.

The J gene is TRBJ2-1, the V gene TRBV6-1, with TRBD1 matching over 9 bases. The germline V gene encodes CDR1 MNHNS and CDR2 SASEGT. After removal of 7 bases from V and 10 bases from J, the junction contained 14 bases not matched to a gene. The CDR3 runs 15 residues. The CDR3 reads CASIPGGTGLFEQFF. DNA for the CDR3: TGTGCCAGCATCCCAGGGGGGACAGGGTTATTCGAGCAGTTCTTC.

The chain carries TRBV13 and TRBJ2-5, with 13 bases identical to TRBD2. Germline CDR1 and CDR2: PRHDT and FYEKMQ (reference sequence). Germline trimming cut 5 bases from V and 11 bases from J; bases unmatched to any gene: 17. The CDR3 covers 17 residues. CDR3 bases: TGTGCCAGCAGCCCCACTAGCGGGAGGGCCGGGGTTGGTGAGCAGTACTTC. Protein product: CASSPTSGRAGVGEQYF.

CDR3 loop: CASSRIQGNNSPLHF. The CDR3, as DNA: TGTGCCAGTAGCCGGATACAGGGGAATAATTCACCCCTCCACTTT. The chain couples TRBV19 to TRBJ1-6, with 7 positions matching TRBD1. Germline lookup yields CDR1 LNHDA and CDR2 SQIVND (reference sequence). CDR3 length equals 15 residues. With V trimmed by 6 bases and J by 5 bases, 7 bases remained unmatched. The entire variable domain, with the rest obtained from reference TRBV19 and TRBJ1-6, is as follows: DGGITQSPKYLFRKEGQNVTLSCEQNLNHDAMYWYRQDPGQGLRLIYYSQIVNDFQKGDIAEGYSVSREKKESFPLTVTSAQKNPTAFYLCASSRIQGNNSPLHFGNGTRLTVT.

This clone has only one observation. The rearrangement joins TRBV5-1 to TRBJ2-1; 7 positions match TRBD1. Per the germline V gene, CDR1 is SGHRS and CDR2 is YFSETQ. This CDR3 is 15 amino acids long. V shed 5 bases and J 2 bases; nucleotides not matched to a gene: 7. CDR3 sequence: CASRLGTVPYNEQFF. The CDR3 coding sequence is TGCGCCAGCAGACTCGGGACAGTACCCTACAATGAGCAGTTCTTC.